The 30 T cell receptor beta chains below all came from one sample that was sequenced in a study of cytomegalovirus exposure and HLA in healthy donors. It was with 60 Vbeta and 13 Jbeta primers that the PCR ran. Clones were read by immunoSEQ multiplex PCR, and TCRdb kept only the in-frame ones, dropping some. The sample lists roughly 140,000 clones, roughly three quarters occurring once. The sequencing sample was made of PBMCs. The receptors come from a man aged 55 to 70 in good health and CMV-seronegative.

The J gene is TRBJ2-3, the V gene TRBV9; the match to TRBD2 covers 14 bases. V lost 0 bases, J lost 5 bases, and 2 bases stayed unmatched. CDR3 size: 16 residues. Germline values: CDR1 SGDLS, CDR2 YYNGEE. In DNA, the CDR3 is TGTGCCAGCAGCGTAGAAGGGACTAGCGGGAGAGATACGCAGTATTTT. This sequence encodes CASSVEGTSGRDTQYF.

The V gene is TRBV12-5, the J gene TRBJ2-1; 7 bases are shared with TRBD2. J gave up 0 bases and V 2 bases, and 4 bases lay outside the gene matches. The CDR3 extends over 16 amino acids. Germline V CDR1 and CDR2: LGHNT, FRNRAP. The CDR3 DNA is TGTGCTAGTGGTTTGTGGCGGGAGAGCTCCTACAATGAGCAGTTCTTC. It codes for CASGLWRESSYNEQFF.

This clone turned up a few times. The gene calls are TRBV6-5 and TRBJ1-1; the D is unclear. This CDR3 is 15 amino acids long. Trimming pared 6 bases from V and 1 base from J, leaving 15 bases between. Germline loops: CDR1 MNHEY, CDR2 SVGAGI. The CDR3 DNA reads TGTGCCAGCAGCCCGTCGACTAGGTGGAACACTGAAGCTTTCTTT. It is translated as CASSPSTRWNTEAFF.

The chain recombines TRBV4-2 with TRBJ2-2; possible D gene TRBD1, 7 bases. From germline, CDR1 is LGHNA and CDR2 YNFKEQ. The V and J ends lost 0 bases and 1 base respectively, with 15 bases between them. The CDR3 runs to 18 residues. The CDR3 here is CASSQDEGGQKNTGELFF. CDR3 nucleotides: TGTGCCAGCAGCCAAGATGAGGGGGGACAGAAGAACACCGGGGAGCTGTTTTTT.

This clone was detected only a few times. The V gene is TRBV28, the J gene TRBJ2-7, with 9 bases lining up with TRBD2. Unmatched junction bases numbered 3, after V lost 2 bases and J lost 4 bases. The CDR3 runs to 14 residues. CDR1 is MDHEN, CDR2 SYDVKM, per germline. The CDR3 DNA is TGTGCCAGCAGTTTACCGGGACTAGCTTACGAGCAGTACTTC. As protein: CASSLPGLAYEQYF.

The rearrangement uses TRBV6-1 and TRBJ1-5; the D gene is possibly TRBD1 (5 bases). Germline loops: CDR1 MNHNS, CDR2 SASEGT. V gave up 3 bases and J gave up 0 bases, with 15 bases separating them. The CDR3 runs 17 residues. For the CDR3, the DNA is TGTGCCAGCAGTGATACCCTCTTGGGGGGTAGCAATCAGCCCCAGCATTTT. Translating it yields CASSDTLLGGSNQPQHF.

This chain joins TRBV5-4 and TRBJ2-3; 11 positions match TRBD1. CDR1 and CDR2 (germline): SGHNT, YYREEE (reference sequence). The CDR3 covers 16 residues. The J segment lost 7 bases and the V segment lost 5 bases, leaving 12 bases of the junction unmatched. The CDR3 loop is CASSPRTGGDPNTQYF. DNA for the CDR3: TGTGCCAGCAGTCCCCGGACAGGGGGCGATCCGAATACGCAGTATTTT.

The V call is TRBV19, the J call TRBJ2-5; D not certain. Trimming cost V 3 bases and J 1 base, with 9 bases left between them. The CDR3 loop spans 14 amino acids. CDR1 is LNHDA, CDR2 SQIVND, per germline (reference sequence). The CDR3: CASSIADIQETQYF. CDR3 in DNA: TGTGCCAGTAGTATTGCAGATATCCAAGAGACCCAGTACTTC. The variable domain in full, completed from reference TRBV19 and TRBJ2-5, reads DGGITQSPKYLFRKEGQNVTLSCEQNLNHDAMYWYRQDPGQGLRLIYYSQIVNDFQKGDIAEGYSVSREKKESFPLTVTSAQKNPTAFYLCASSIADIQETQYFGPGTRLLVL.

This chain uses TRBV28 with TRBJ1-5; 8 bases map to TRBD1. CDR3 length: 14 amino acids. V gave up 4 bases and J gave up 3 bases; unmatched junction bases: 2. Germline V gene sequence: CDR1 MDHEN, CDR2 SYDVKM. In DNA, the CDR3 is TGTGCCAGCAGTTCAGGGGGCCCCAATCAGCCCCAGCATTTT. Protein: CASSSGGPNQPQHF.

V gene TRBV6-1 combines with J gene TRBJ2-1; a possible D gene is TRBD2 (6 bases). Germline values: CDR1 MNHNS, CDR2 SASEGT. The CDR3 totals 17 residues. V lost 2 bases and J lost 4, with 18 bases in between. In DNA form, the CDR3 reads TGTGCCAGCAGTGAACGTATGTCGGGACTCCTATACAATGAGCAGTTCTTC. Translated, it gives CASSERMSGLLYNEQFF.

A few counts support this clone. A junction end diverges from the germline sequence, so it may reflect a read error. This chain links TRBV30 with TRBJ2-7; possible D gene TRBD2, 5 bases. CDR1 and CDR2 from the germline V gene are GTSNPN and SVGIG (reference sequence). The CDR3 has 15 amino acids. CDR3 nucleotide sequence: TGTGCCTGGGGTGTAGGTCCGGGAAGCTCCTACGAGCAGTACTTC. It encodes CAWGVGPGSSYEQYF.

This clone was seen a single time. The chain recombines TRBV18 with TRBJ1-2; tentative D call: TRBD1 (6 bases). Germline CDR1 and CDR2: KGHSH and LQKENI. Deletions cut 5 bases from V and 4 bases from J, with 11 bases between. This CDR3 region has 13 residues. The CDR3 bases are TGTGCCAGCTCAACATCGGACAGCTATGGCTACACCTTC. It is translated as CASSTSDSYGYTF. Combining the CDR3 with reference TRBV18 and TRBJ1-2 gives the whole variable domain NAGVMQNPRHLVRRRGQEARLRCSPMKGHSHVYWYRQLPEEGLKFMVYLQKENIIDESGMPKERFSAEFPKEGPSILRIQQVVRGDSAAYFCASSTSDSYGYTFGSGTRLTVV.

The chain recombines TRBV6-4 with TRBJ1-2; unclear D gene. CDR3 length: 13 amino acids. V was trimmed by 6 bases and J by 2 bases, leaving 10 bases between them. The germline gives CDR1 MRHNA, CDR2 SNTAGT. DNA for the CDR3: TGTGCCAGCAGCCTAACCCTAAACTATGGCTACACCTTC. Protein product: CASSLTLNYGYTF.

The chain combines TRBV30 with TRBJ2-7; TRBD2 matches at 13 bases. The V gene end was trimmed by 7 bases and the J gene end by 2 bases; junction bases not matched to a gene: 2. This CDR3 comprises 13 residues. Germline CDR1 and CDR2: GTSNPN and SVGIG (reference sequence). CDR3 amino acids: CAYGLAGAYEQYF. The CDR3 DNA follows: TGTGCCTATGGACTAGCGGGAGCCTACGAGCAGTACTTC.

The rearrangement links TRBV7-9 to TRBJ1-1, with D possibly TRBD1 on 5 matching bases. CDR3 length: 15 amino acids. CDR1 is SEHNR and CDR2 is FQNEAQ in the germline V gene (reference sequence). V lost 5 bases and J 4 bases, leaving 17 bases between the germline ends. CDR3 in DNA: TGTGCCAGCAGCACTTCCCGGCTCGGGGGCACTGAAGCTTTCTTT. Its protein product is CASSTSRLGGTEAFF.

The rearrangement links TRBV30 to TRBJ2-7; 10 bases align to TRBD2. This CDR3 spans 16 amino acids. V was pared by 0 bases and J by 5 bases, with 10 bases of the junction left unmatched. Germline V gene lookup returns CDR1 GTSNPN and CDR2 SVGIG (reference sequence). CDR3 nucleotides: TGTGCCTGGAGTGTAAAACAGGCTAGCGGGAGACACGAGCAGTACTTC. Its protein is CAWSVKQASGRHEQYF.

J is TRBJ1-6 and V is TRBV27, with 9 bases lining up with TRBD1. The CDR3 extends over 15 amino acids. The V gene's germline CDR1 is MNHEY and CDR2 SMNVEV (reference sequence). V gave up 4 bases and J gave up 8 bases; unmatched junction bases: 6. Written as DNA, the CDR3 is TGTGCCAGCAGTTCGGACAGGGGCTCGGATTCACCCCTCCACTTT. Translation gives CASSSDRGSDSPLHF.

This clone was counted only a few times. The chain links TRBV15 to TRBJ2-7; possible D gene TRBD2, 6 bases. CDR3 length equals 16 residues. Germline loops: CDR1 LNHNV, CDR2 YYDKDF (reference sequence). V shed 5 bases and J shed 1 base, with 18 bases lying between them. The CDR3 nucleotides are TGTGCCACCAGCCTTATGGTGGGGGAGGAATCCTACGAGCAGTACTTC. It yields the protein CATSLMVGEESYEQYF.

In this sample, this clone turned up once. V is TRBV7-6 and J is TRBJ2-7; TRBD2 matches 11 bases. Germline assignment: CDR1 SGHVS and CDR2 FNYEAQ. V lost 4 bases, J lost 13 bases, and 15 bases stayed unmatched. This CDR3 spans 15 amino acids. CDR3 sequence reads: CASSSAGTSGGWFYF. CDR3 nucleotide sequence: TGTGCCAGCAGCTCCGCCGGGACTAGCGGTGGGTGGTTTTACTTC.

The V call is TRBV6-4, the J call TRBJ1-1; TRBD1 matches at 10 bases. Looked up from germline, CDR1 is MRHNA and CDR2 is SNTAGT. This CDR3 contains 15 residues. The J segment lost 5 bases and the V segment lost 6 bases, leaving 9 bases of the junction unmatched. The CDR3 region is CASRPAGGQGTEAFF. The CDR3 DNA follows: TGTGCCAGCAGGCCGGCTGGGGGACAGGGGACTGAAGCTTTCTTT.

V is TRBV10-3 and J is TRBJ2-1, with 13 bases matching TRBD2. The germline V gene encodes CDR1 ENHRY and CDR2 SYGVKD. The CDR3 totals 15 residues. J gave up 9 bases and V 6 bases, and 8 bases lay outside the gene matches. The CDR3 protein is CAIRGGLAGTGEQFF. The CDR3 nucleotides read TGTGCCATCAGGGGGGGACTAGCGGGAACCGGTGAGCAGTTCTTC.

The chain links TRBV2 to TRBJ2-5, with TRBD2 matching over 8 bases. The V gene end was trimmed by 2 bases and the J gene end by 5 bases; junction bases not matched to a gene: 4. CDR1 SNHLY and CDR2 FYNNEI come from the germline V gene. CDR3 length equals 14 residues. The CDR3 DNA reads as TGTGCCAGCAGTGAATCCTTAGCGGGGGAGACCCAGTACTTC. It specifies CASSESLAGETQYF.

The CDR3 DNA sequence: TGTGCCAGTAGTGGGGGGTTTTCCCCCCTAAACGGCTACACCTTC. It is translated as CASSGGFSPLNGYTF. The chain has TRBV19 and TRBJ1-2; TRBD1 is a possible D gene (5 bases). This CDR3 contains 15 residues. With 5 bases removed from V and 8 bases from J, the gap between germline ends came to 21 bases. Germline V gene sequence: CDR1 LNHDA, CDR2 SQIVND (reference sequence).

The rearrangement links TRBV19 to TRBJ1-2, with 7 bases fitting TRBD1. Germline-derived CDR1 and CDR2 are LNHDA and SQIVND (reference sequence). After removal of 4 bases from V and 4 bases from J, the junction contained 3 bases not matched to a gene. The CDR3 is 13 amino acids. The CDR3 reads CASSTTGAYGYTF. DNA for the CDR3: TGTGCCAGTAGTACTACAGGGGCCTATGGCTACACCTTC. Drawing the rest from reference TRBV19 and TRBJ1-2, the complete variable domain is DGGITQSPKYLFRKEGQNVTLSCEQNLNHDAMYWYRQDPGQGLRLIYYSQIVNDFQKGDIAEGYSVSREKKESFPLTVTSAQKNPTAFYLCASSTTGAYGYTFGSGTRLTVV.

In this sample, this clone turned up a few times. This chain uses TRBV28 with TRBJ1-1, with 7 bases aligning to TRBD1. V lost 2 bases to trimming and J lost 5 bases; unmatched junction nucleotides: 5. The CDR3 runs to 14 residues. CDR1 and CDR2 from the germline V gene are MDHEN and SYDVKM. The CDR3 protein is CASSLIRGETEAFF. In DNA, the CDR3 is TGTGCCAGCAGTTTAATCAGGGGGGAAACTGAAGCTTTCTTT.

The V gene is TRBV5-1, the J gene TRBJ1-1; D is unresolved. Germline-derived CDR1 and CDR2 are SGHRS and YFSETQ. With 0 bases removed from V and 3 bases from J, the gap between germline ends came to 9 bases. The CDR3 is made up of 14 amino acids. CDR3 sequence reads: CASSLDHGDTEAFF. DNA of the CDR3: TGCGCCAGCAGCTTGGACCACGGGGACACTGAAGCTTTCTTT.

Written as DNA, the CDR3 is TGTGCCAGCCTGGGGGCAGGGGGACAGCCCCAGCATTTT. The encoded protein is CASLGAGGQPQHF. The rearrangement links TRBV19 to TRBJ1-5; TRBD1 aligns across 7 bases. The CDR3 is 13 residues long. From germline, CDR1 is LNHDA and CDR2 SQIVND (reference sequence). V gave up 9 bases and J gave up 7 bases; unmatched junction bases: 9.

In DNA form, the CDR3 reads TGCGCCAGCAGCCCGGGACAGGCTGAAGATACGCAGTATTTT. It yields the protein CASSPGQAEDTQYF. The rearrangement uses TRBV5-1 and TRBJ2-3, with 8 bases that match TRBD1. The CDR3 loop spans 14 amino acids. Germline V gives CDR1 SGHRS, CDR2 YFSETQ. J was trimmed by 5 bases and V by 4 bases; bases with no gene match: 6.

CDR3 in amino acids: CTGGEGANTGELFF. The DNA of the CDR3 is TGCACCGGCGGGGAGGGAGCGAACACCGGGGAGCTGTTTTTT. V gene TRBV29-1 combines with J gene TRBJ2-2; 7 bases match TRBD2. CDR3 length: 14 residues. Germline V gene data show CDR1 as SQVTM and CDR2 as ANQGSEA.

This clone has a single count. J is TRBJ1-2 and V is TRBV5-1, with TRBD1 identical over 7 bases. This CDR3 is built from 13 residues. Germline V CDR1 and CDR2: SGHRS, YFSETQ. V shed 4 bases and J 4 bases; nucleotides not matched to a gene: 4. The CDR3: CASSGGQIYGYTF. For the CDR3, the DNA is TGCGCCAGCAGCGGGGGACAGATCTATGGCTACACCTTC.